In its sample, the clone carrying this T cell receptor beta chain was seen many times. The source of the sample is a study of shared clonotypes between healthy human individuals. V shed 4 bases and J 11 bases; nucleotides not matched to a gene: 10. Germline CDR1 LNHNV, CDR2 YYDKDF (reference sequence). The CDR3 loop spans 13 amino acids. Produced via immunoSEQ multiplex PCR; TCRdb's table is partial and in-frame only. Of about a million clones in the sample, 70% to 85% were seen once. The sequence was obtained from a man between 18 and 29 years old in good health. Some clones in this sample may be carry-over from other donors' samples. Sequencing used memory CD4+ T cells from PBMCs. As for subset: CD45RA-negative fraction. This chain links TRBV15 with TRBJ1-2, with 7 bases lining up with TRBD1. This chain's CDR3 is CATSTTDRRGYTF. CDR3 nucleotides: TGTGCCACCAGCACGACGGACAGGAGGGGATACACCTTC.